This is a list of T cell receptor beta chains from one sample in a study of T cell responses to AZD1222 COVID-19 vaccine. Using immunoSEQ multiplex PCR, the repertoire was profiled, and TCRdb retains in-frame clones only, with some absent. The sample has around 180,000 clones; 88% are singletons. Sample: peripheral blood, taken on day 0 of AZD1222 vaccination. Receptors originate from an adult in good health. CDR3s include the opening cysteine and the closing phenylalanine or tryptophan. The order of the fields is J gene, V gene, clone size, D gene, CDR3 DNA, CDR3 protein. A D gene is named only where the DNA matches it firmly. Part of the rows lack a size; the others show once, few, many or a class for expanded clones.

>TRBJ2-5|TRBV11-3|NA|TRBD1
TGTGCCAGCAGCGCCCGACAGGGTGAGGAGACCCAGTACTTC
CASSARQGEETQYF
>TRBJ2-3|TRBV30|NA|NA
TGTGCCTGGGGGCGGCCGACCCTCACAGATACGCAGTATTTT
CAWGRPTLTDTQYF
>TRBJ1-5|TRBV5-6|NA|NA
TGTGCCAGCAGCTTTTCGACACGGCAGTTTGACGGTAATCAGCCCCAGCATTTT
CASSFSTRQFDGNQPQHF
>TRBJ1-3|TRBV27|NA|NA
TGTGCCAGCAGTCCCCCCGGTCTATCGATAGGCGGGGCCACCATCCGAAACACCATATATTTT
CASSPPGLSIGGATIRNTIYF
>TRBJ2-7|TRBV7-6|few|TRBD1
TGTGCCAGCAGCCGGGGACAGGGGGCGACCTACGAGCAGTACTTC
CASSRGQGATYEQYF
>TRBJ1-2|TRBV6-1|NA|NA
TGTGCCAGCAGTGATACAGGGAACTGGGGCTATGGCTACACCTTC
CASSDTGNWGYGYTF
>TRBJ2-1|TRBV6-5|NA|TRBD1
TGTGCCAGCATTAGTGAGGGGGCATGGGATGAGCAGTTCTTC
CASISEGAWDEQFF
>TRBJ2-7|TRBV7-3|NA|NA
TGTGCCAGCAGCTCCAGCGGACCAGCGCCTCAATACTTC
CASSSSGPAPQYF
>TRBJ2-7|TRBV18|NA|NA
TGTGCCAGCTCACCACAGTTATACGAGCAGTACTTC
CASSPQLYEQYF
>TRBJ1-2|TRBV7-9|NA|NA
TGTGCCAGCTACAGTCAGGGGAACGGCTACACCTTC
CASYSQGNGYTF
>TRBJ1-4|TRBV18|NA|NA
TGTGCCAGCTCACCAAGGGAATCTAATGAAAAACTGTTTTTT
CASSPRESNEKLFF
>TRBJ1-6|TRBV7-8|once|TRBD1
TGTGCCAGCAGCCTTAGGCGGGACAGGCCTAATTCACCCCTCCACTTT
CASSLRRDRPNSPLHF
>TRBJ1-2|TRBV5-1|NA|NA
TGCGCCAGCAGCTTGGAGTCCGGGGTTGGCTACACCTTC
CASSLESGVGYTF
>TRBJ1-6|TRBV5-4|few|NA
TGTGCCAGCAGCTCCCGGGCCGGGCGTTCACCCCTCCACTTT
CASSSRAGRSPLHF
>TRBJ1-6|TRBV2|NA|NA
TGTGCCAGCAAAGGGGACGGAAATTCACCCCTCCACTTT
CASKGDGNSPLHF
>TRBJ1-5|TRBV4-3|once|NA
TGCGCCAGCAGCCAAGCAGGGTATAGCAATCAGCCCCAGCATTTT
CASSQAGYSNQPQHF
>TRBJ2-7|TRBV5-1|NA|NA
TGCGCCAGCAGCTTGGAGCCAGCCAAATCCGAGCAGTACTTC
CASSLEPAKSEQYF
>TRBJ2-3|TRBV11-3|NA|TRBD2
TGTGCCAGCAGCTCCCGCGGGGTAGCGGGGGCCCGCACAGATACGCAGTATTTT
CASSSRGVAGARTDTQYF
>TRBJ1-3|TRBV4-3|NA|NA
TGCGCCAGCAGCACGGACTGGTACACTGGAAACACCATATATTTT
CASSTDWYTGNTIYF
>TRBJ2-2|TRBV9|NA|TRBD2
TGTGCCAGCAGCGTAGCGGGGGGGTCGAACACCGGGGAGCTGTTTTTT
CASSVAGGSNTGELFF
>TRBJ1-5|TRBV6-5|NA|TRBD1
TGTGCCAGCAGGCCTGACAGGGGGGCCCAGCATTTT
CASRPDRGAQHF
>TRBJ1-3|TRBV11-3|NA|NA
TGTGCCAGCAGCTTAGACAGAGCCCCTGGAAACACCATATATTTT
CASSLDRAPGNTIYF
>TRBJ2-1|TRBV29-1|NA|NA
TGCAGCGTTGACGGGCAGGTCCTCTACAATGAGCAGTTCTTC
CSVDGQVLYNEQFF
>TRBJ2-4|TRBV7-7|NA|NA
TGTGCTAGCAGCCGATCCACCAAAAACATTCAGTACTTC
CASSRSTKNIQYF
>TRBJ1-1|TRBV12-3/TRBV12-4|NA|TRBD1
TGTGCCAGCAGCCCAGGGCAGGGGGGTGAAGCTTTCTTT
CASSPGQGGEAFF
>TRBJ1-6|TRBV11-2|NA|TRBD1
TGTGCCAGCAGCAACCGGGACAGGGTTAATTCACCCCTCCACTTT
CASSNRDRVNSPLHF
>TRBJ2-3|TRBV19|once|TRBD2
TGTGCCAGTAGTATTAGCGGGGGGGCCGGGACGCAGTATTTT
CASSISGGAGTQYF
>TRBJ1-1|TRBV24-1|NA|NA
TGTGCCACCAGTGATTCTCGACAGGCGGACACTGAAGCTTTCTTT
CATSDSRQADTEAFF
>TRBJ2-3|TRBV7-6|NA|TRBD2
TGTGCCAGCAGCTTAGCTAGCGGGGAAAGCACAGATACGCAGTATTTT
CASSLASGESTDTQYF
>TRBJ1-5|TRBV6-1|NA|NA
TGTGCCAGCAGTGAAGCCGGGCGGGGAAGGAGCAATCAGCCCCAGCATTTT
CASSEAGRGRSNQPQHF
>TRBJ2-2|TRBV10-1|NA|NA
TGCGCCAGCAGTGCGCGACAGAACACCGGGGAGCTGTTTTTT
CASSARQNTGELFF
>TRBJ2-4|TRBV5-5|NA|NA
TGTGCCAGCAGCTTGGGTCGGGGAGGTGTTCAAAACATTCAGTACTTC
CASSLGRGGVQNIQYF
>TRBJ2-6|TRBV7-9|NA|NA
TGTGCCAGCAGCGGCCTTTCTGGGGCCAACGTCCTGACTTTC
CASSGLSGANVLTF
>TRBJ2-5|TRBV12-3/TRBV12-4|NA|NA
TGTGCCAGCAGTTTGCAAGAGACCCAGTACTTC
CASSLQETQYF
>TRBJ1-6|TRBV9|once|NA
TGTGCCAGCAGCGTAGGGGGGGGCTCGACACCCCTCCACTTT
CASSVGGGSTPLHF
>TRBJ2-5|TRBV7-8|NA|NA
TGTGCCAGCAGCTTAGACAGTCCAGAGACCCAGTACTTC
CASSLDSPETQYF
>TRBJ1-6|TRBV6-5|NA|TRBD1
TGTGCCAGCAGTTACCGCGGACAGGGAACTTCACCCCTCCACTTT
CASSYRGQGTSPLHF
>TRBJ2-7|TRBV6-5|NA|NA
TGTGCCAGCAGTCCCGTGACTTACGAGCAGTACTTC
CASSPVTYEQYF
>TRBJ2-4|TRBV27|NA|NA
TGTGCCAGCAGTCCCGACGGTGGAGGCGGACTCGACATTCAGTACTTC
CASSPDGGGGLDIQYF
>TRBJ1-1|TRBV6-6|once|TRBD1
TGTGCCAGCAGTTCGGGGGACAGGGGGAACACTGAAGCTTTCTTT
CASSSGDRGNTEAFF
>TRBJ1-1|TRBV7-2|NA|TRBD1
TGTGCCAGCAGCGCAGGGGGCAGGAACACTGAAGCTTTCTTT
CASSAGGRNTEAFF
>TRBJ1-4|TRBV28|NA|NA
TGTGCCAGCAGTTTTGTAGGGATTGCCGAAAAACTGTTTTTT
CASSFVGIAEKLFF